Here is one T cell receptor beta chain with its context. Its specificity is not known. This sample includes further DNA sequences coding for the same CDR3. The sample comes from a study of cytomegalovirus exposure and HLA in healthy donors. Study in general: Sequencing of 150 million to 200 million T cells in an earlier analysis found 100 million to 140 million unique TCR beta sequences.

Study findings and constraints: Specificity of three CMV-associated chains for CMV antigens was verified in vitro. A later analysis by the authors found several of the most significant clusters apparently linked to common viral pathogens.

PCR used 60 Vbeta primers and 13 Jbeta primers. The protocol was immunoSEQ multiplex PCR, while the TCRdb copy is restricted to in-frame clones and leaves out a portion. This sample has about 160,000 clones, with roughly 83% found just once. CDR3 length equals 15 residues. CDR1 and CDR2 (germline): MNHEY, SVGAGI. V is TRBV6-5 and J is TRBJ2-5; perhaps TRBD1 as D (6 bases). The J call may not be correct, given that the DNA end is closer to TRBJ2-7. This receptor was identified in a boy younger than 10 in good health and CMV-seronegative. The sequencing sample was made of PBMCs. The CDR3 DNA follows: TGTGCCAGCAGTTACCTAACAGGGAGCTCCTACGAGCAGTACTTC. It yields the protein CASSYLTGSSYEQYF.